This is a list of T cell receptor beta chains from one sample in a study of a mutant IDH1 vaccine in newly diagnosed glioma. Their specific antigens are unknown. Clones were read by immunoSEQ multiplex PCR, and TCRdb kept only the in-frame ones, dropping some. The sample yields some 60,000 clones, about 80% seen once. This material consisted of PBMCs, taken from a glioma patient whose treatment included an IDH1 peptide vaccine. These receptor sequences come from a man aged 25-40 years with glioma. CDR3s include the opening cysteine and the closing phenylalanine or tryptophan. D genes are given only for firm matches. Expanded clones are given a class, and other clones once, few, many or no size at all.

d_call	v_call	j_call	clone_size	cdr3_aa	cdr3_nt
NA	TRBV4-1	TRBJ2-7	NA	CASSQFLQGLSREQYF	TGCGCCAGCAGCCAGTTCCTACAGGGTTTGTCCCGCGAGCAGTACTTC
TRBD2	TRBV2	TRBJ2-1	NA	CASSPLRTSAPYNEQFF	TGTGCCAGCAGTCCCCTCCGGACTAGCGCCCCCTACAATGAGCAGTTCTTC
TRBD1	TRBV9	TRBJ2-3	NA	CASTLRTGADTQYF	TGTGCCAGCACCCTCAGGACAGGAGCGGATACGCAGTATTTT
NA	TRBV7-9	TRBJ1-2	NA	CASSSTFRDENYGYTF	TGTGCCAGCAGCTCCACGTTTCGGGATGAGAACTATGGCTACACCTTC
TRBD1	TRBV9	TRBJ1-1	NA	CASSRRQGPNTEAFF	TGTGCCAGCAGCCGGCGACAGGGCCCGAACACTGAAGCTTTCTTT
NA	TRBV18	TRBJ2-1	few	CASSPQGNEQFF	TGTGCCAGCTCACCACAGGGTAATGAGCAGTTCTTC
TRBD1	TRBV7-2	TRBJ1-5	NA	CASSSSGGGQPQHF	TGTGCCAGCAGCTCTTCAGGGGGAGGTCAGCCCCAGCATTTT
TRBD2	TRBV9	TRBJ2-2	once	CASSPGGNTGELFF	TGTGCCAGCAGCCCGGGAGGGAACACCGGGGAGCTGTTTTTT
TRBD2	TRBV5-1	TRBJ2-7	NA	CASSVLAGDGEQYF	TGCGCCAGCAGCGTTCTAGCGGGAGATGGCGAGCAGTACTTC
NA	TRBV28	TRBJ1-2	NA	CASSLYDRSFGYTF	TGTGCCAGCAGTTTATATGACAGGTCTTTTGGCTACACCTTC
TRBD1	TRBV29-1	TRBJ2-7	NA	CSVAPGQRSDEQYF	TGCAGCGTTGCCCCGGGACAGCGCTCGGACGAGCAGTACTTC
NA	TRBV7-2	TRBJ1-6	NA	CASSLEGGSDSPLHF	TGTGCCAGCAGCTTAGAGGGGGGGTCGGATTCACCCCTCCACTTT
NA	TRBV9	TRBJ2-3	NA	CASSPETGTDTQYF	TGTGCCAGCAGCCCTGAAACGGGGACAGATACGCAGTATTTT
NA	TRBV2	TRBJ1-4	NA	CASSVRGAGEKLFF	TGTGCCAGCAGTGTAAGGGGGGCAGGGGAAAAACTGTTTTTT
NA	TRBV10-3	TRBJ1-1	NA	CAISAEGGFAEAFF	TGTGCCATCAGTGCAGAGGGGGGATTCGCTGAAGCTTTCTTT
NA	TRBV28	TRBJ1-4	NA	CASVGTTGHVNEKLFF	TGTGCCAGCGTAGGAACAACGGGACACGTGAATGAAAAACTGTTTTTT
NA	TRBV2	TRBJ1-2	NA	CASSEGGGYGYTF	TGTGCCAGCAGTGAGGGGGGCGGCTATGGCTACACCTTC
TRBD2	TRBV30	TRBJ2-3	NA	CASGPLAGGTDTQYF	TGTGCCTCTGGGCCTCTAGCGGGAGGCACAGATACGCAGTATTTT
NA	TRBV28	TRBJ1-6	few	CASSPLRDPSDSPLHF	TGTGCCAGCAGCCCTTTGAGGGACCCCTCCGATTCACCCCTCCACTTT
NA	TRBV6-1	TRBJ1-1	few	CASSEVRRAFF	TGTGCCAGCAGTGAGGTCCGGAGAGCTTTCTTT
NA	TRBV28	TRBJ2-5	NA	CASSPPRGTQYF	TGTGCCAGCAGTCCACCCCGGGGGACCCAGTACTTC
NA	TRBV20-1	TRBJ1-1	few	CSARGWAEAFF	TGCAGTGCTAGAGGGTGGGCTGAAGCTTTCTTT
TRBD1	TRBV4-3	TRBJ2-7	NA	CASSQWDSDRYEQYF	TGCGCCAGCAGCCAATGGGACAGCGACCGCTACGAGCAGTACTTC
NA	TRBV2	TRBJ2-2	NA	CASRYDSNTGELFF	TGTGCCAGCAGGTACGACTCGAACACCGGGGAGCTGTTTTTT
TRBD2	TRBV29-1	TRBJ2-1	once	CSVGGPGSGTYNEQFF	TGCAGCGTTGGGGGCCCAGGGAGCGGGACCTACAATGAGCAGTTCTTC
NA	TRBV6-6	TRBJ2-7	few	CASSYSSYYEQYF	TGTGCCAGCAGTTACTCGTCCTACTACGAGCAGTACTTC
NA	TRBV30	TRBJ2-3	NA	CAWSGGGPGTNTQYF	TGTGCCTGGAGTGGGGGCGGCCCCGGCACGAATACGCAGTATTTT
NA	TRBV28	TRBJ1-6	NA	CASSPGNELSPLHF	TGTGCCAGCAGTCCCGGGAACGAGCTTTCACCCCTCCACTTT
NA	TRBV5-6	TRBJ1-2	few	CASSPSGLSGYTF	TGTGCCAGCAGCCCGTCAGGGTTATCCGGCTACACCTTC
NA	TRBV4-2	TRBJ1-2	NA	CASSQDIRGGNGYTF	TGTGCCAGCAGCCAAGATATCAGAGGGGGAAATGGCTACACCTTC
NA	TRBV28	TRBJ1-1	NA	CASSLPVEIYPEAFF	TGTGCCAGCAGTTTACCGGTCGAGATTTACCCTGAAGCTTTCTTT
NA	TRBV4-2	TRBJ1-2	few	CASSLRGANYGYTF	TGTGCCAGCAGCCTCCGAGGAGCTAACTATGGCTACACCTTC
TRBD1	TRBV4-2	TRBJ1-4	NA	CASSQDSGTGSEKLFF	TGTGCCAGCAGCCAAGATAGCGGGACAGGGAGTGAAAAACTGTTTTTT
NA	TRBV7-9	TRBJ2-5	NA	CASSRGGLKTQYF	TGTGCCAGCAGCCGAGGGGGATTGAAGACCCAGTACTTC
NA	TRBV9	TRBJ2-3	NA	CASSPRRWDTSTDTQYF	TGTGCCAGCAGCCCTCGAAGGTGGGACACTAGCACAGATACGCAGTATTTT
TRBD1	TRBV14	TRBJ1-2	NA	CASSLGLQGAEGYTF	TGTGCCAGCAGCCTTGGGTTACAGGGGGCGGAAGGCTACACCTTC
NA	TRBV28	TRBJ2-1	NA	CASTKLHGNEQFF	TGTGCCAGCACCAAACTACACGGGAATGAGCAGTTCTTC
TRBD2	TRBV9	TRBJ2-1	NA	CASSLAGHYNEQFF	TGTGCCAGCAGCTTAGCGGGGCACTACAATGAGCAGTTCTTC
TRBD2	TRBV9	TRBJ2-3	NA	CASSVGASGRAPGNTQYF	TGTGCCAGCAGCGTAGGCGCTAGCGGGAGGGCCCCCGGTAATACGCAGTATTTT
NA	TRBV19	TRBJ2-6	once	CASSIGAGTYYPPGGANVLTF	TGTGCCAGTAGTATAGGGGCCGGGACCTACTACCCCCCGGGGGGGGCCAACGTCCTGACTTTC
NA	TRBV28	TRBJ2-1	NA	CASSLRYGEQFF	TGTGCCAGCAGTTTGCGGTACGGTGAGCAGTTCTTC